This entry concerns a single T cell receptor (beta chain). Its antigen is still unknown. No clone much larger than this one lies a single base away; base qualities are absent. TCR CDR3 regions were amplified from genomic DNA by multiplex PCR using the deep immunoSEQ assay. Extracted genomic DNA from each cell subset was spread evenly across all wells of several immunoSEQ 96-well plates, with each plate serving as a replicate. For sorted subsets, 150 to 250 ng genomic DNA, equal to tens of thousands of T cell genomes, was loaded into each replicate PCR. The purified libraries were quantified using a Qubit 3.0 fluorometer, sized with a Bioanalyzer 2100, and then quantified again using the KAPA Library Quantification kit. Every immunoSEQ 96-well plate was sequenced on a separate single-read 150-cycle Illumina NextSeq 550 flow cell. As for the original processing: Because the immunoSEQ output held only junctional sequences and lacked quality scores, the filtering could not match the filtering applied to full-length reads. To assign V/J genes and CDR3, sequences were annotated using PyIR, a Python wrapper for IgBLAST v1.9, with IMGT germline references. Any read was removed if the V/J assignment was weak (E-value above 1e-6), the CDR3 was missing, or the read contained stop codons, out-of-frame junctions, or ambiguous translated residues. A V3J clonotype was defined by an identical inferred V gene, J gene, and CDR3 amino acid sequence. Percentage overlap between repertoires was calculated by dividing the number of shared unique clonotypes by the size of the smaller repertoire. Repertoire richness was assessed with RTK rarefaction, the Chao1 estimator, and Recon v2.1 estimates of unobserved clonotypes. For all TCRbeta clonotypes obtained by the gDNA method from a handful of donors, generation probabilities were computed with OLGA. What TCRdb holds here is the immuneACCESS table cut down to in-frame rearrangements. Part of the clones is not present; checked against another copy, under half of the missing clones reflect an unresolved V gene, and the others are unexplained. V, J and clone size derive from that table, while D and trimming were established from the DNA sequence. For this sample there are under 600,000 clones; about 96% appear just once. About 0.067% of the sample lies in the top ten.

The data belong to a study of shared clonotypes between healthy human individuals (dated by TCRdb to 2018 to 2021). Looking at the study overall: Three men and a couple of women, aged 18 to 49 years, made up the cohort. Per donor, leukapheresis produced somewhere between about 0.85 and 8.9 billion PBMCs. Blood TCR repertoires of a handful of healthy adults were deeply sequenced to estimate repertoire size and the extent of clonotype sharing between individuals. For each donor, CD4 naive and CD4 memory were each run on three plates, CD8 naive on two plates, and CD8 memory on one plate. Different laboratories and diverse techniques were used to prepare libraries and sequence TCR repertoires, to increase sequencing depth and limit assay-specific biases. What the research found in general, with its limitations: Compared with non-shared clonotypes, the clonotypes found in all four sorted-subset donors had higher generation probabilities. Incomplete sequencing was indicated by rarefaction of sorted-subset datasets, despite the large sequencing depth. When several donors were compared, the shared fraction of clonotypes was 5% to 6.5% for naive CD4, roughly 3.3% for naive CD8, 2.3% for memory CD4, and 0.35% to 0.4% for memory CD8. Pairwise subsampling indicated that sequencing depth was expected to affect the degree of clonotype sharing among donors. Because the study included a small number of donors, the genetic and exposure-history diversity represented was limited. Sampling was restricted to blood, and TCR repertoires in tissue are likely to differ from TCR repertoires in blood. Larger estimated clonotype richness was generally found for naive subsets than for memory subsets.

The CDR3 runs 18 amino acids, cysteine and phenylalanine included. Only CDR3 DNA is held: 54 bases, read in frame from base 1. From V the trimming removes 0 bases and from J it removes 0 bases, while the gene matches leave 5 bases of the junction unaccounted for. CDR1 and CDR2 were assigned from the germline V gene as ENHRY and SYGVKD. The donors were healthy, HIV-negative adults who had no recently reported acute infections or vaccinations. Only Caucasian adults living in Nashville, Tennessee, USA were represented among the donors. Magnetic negative selection was used to enrich CD4+ T cells, after which naive cells were positively selected on CD45RA and the negative fraction became the memory subset. After blood collection by leukapheresis, PBMCs were isolated using Ficoll-Histopaque density gradient centrifugation and then cryopreserved in the vapor phase of liquid nitrogen. Analytical flow cytometry was used to check the purity and quantity of each magnetically sorted T cell population. Genomic DNA was isolated from every sorted fraction and measured by UV absorbance on a Nanodrop 2000c.

Recombination connected TRBV10-3 to TRBJ1-5; the junction holds 10 bases that match TRBD1. The sample consisted of naive CD4+ T cells sorted from blood. Interpreted using the paper, the cell subset or site label stands for: CD45RA+ positively selected. This TCR came from a woman in her 30s in good health. The nucleotide sequence reads as follows: TGTGCCATCAGTGAGTCGCCGGGACAGGGGCATAGCAATCAGCCCCAGCATTTT. Translated, this is CAISESPGQGHSNQPQHF.